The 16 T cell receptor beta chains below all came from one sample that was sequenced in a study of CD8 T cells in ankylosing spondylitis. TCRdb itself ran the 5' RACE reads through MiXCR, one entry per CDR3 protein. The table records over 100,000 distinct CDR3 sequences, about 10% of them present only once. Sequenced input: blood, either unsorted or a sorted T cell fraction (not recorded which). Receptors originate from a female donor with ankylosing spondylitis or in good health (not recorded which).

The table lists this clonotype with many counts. The CDR3 loop is CASSEGQALSNQPQHF. The CDR3 DNA sequence: TGTGCCAGCAGCGAGGGGCAGGCCCTTAGCAATCAGCCCCAGCATTTT. V and J are TRBV7-8 and TRBJ1-5, with D maybe TRBD1 (5 bases). The CDR3 length is 16 residues. V was clipped by 5 bases and J by 0 bases, with 14 bases between them. The germline gives CDR1 SGHVS, CDR2 FQNEAQ.

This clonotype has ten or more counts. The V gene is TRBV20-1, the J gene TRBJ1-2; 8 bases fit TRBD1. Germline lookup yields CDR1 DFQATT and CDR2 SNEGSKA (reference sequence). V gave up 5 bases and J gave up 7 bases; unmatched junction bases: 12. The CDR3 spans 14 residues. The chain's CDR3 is CSAPGGQGARGYTF. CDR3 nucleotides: TGCAGTGCTCCCGGTGGGCAGGGGGCGCGTGGCTACACCTTC.

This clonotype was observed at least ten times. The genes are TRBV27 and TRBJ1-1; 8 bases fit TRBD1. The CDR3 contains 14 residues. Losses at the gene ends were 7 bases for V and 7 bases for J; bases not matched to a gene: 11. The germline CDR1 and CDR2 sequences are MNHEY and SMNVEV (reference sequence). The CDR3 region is CASIKGTGNFEAFF. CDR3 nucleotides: TGTGCCAGCATCAAGGGGACAGGAAATTTTGAAGCTTTCTTT.

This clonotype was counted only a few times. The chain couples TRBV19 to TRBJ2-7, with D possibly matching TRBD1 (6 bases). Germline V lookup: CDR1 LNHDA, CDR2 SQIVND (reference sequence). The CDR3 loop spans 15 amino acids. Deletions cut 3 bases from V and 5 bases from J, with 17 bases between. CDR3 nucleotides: TGTGCCAGTAGTATCCCGTTCACAGGGATCCACGAGCAGTACTTC. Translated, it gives CASSIPFTGIHEQYF.

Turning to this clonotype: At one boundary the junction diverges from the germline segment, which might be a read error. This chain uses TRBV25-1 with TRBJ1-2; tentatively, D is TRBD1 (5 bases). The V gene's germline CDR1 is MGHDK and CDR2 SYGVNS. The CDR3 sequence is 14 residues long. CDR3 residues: CASSERSSRWGYPF. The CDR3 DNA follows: TGTGCCAGCAGTGAACGTTCGTCCCGATGGGGCTACCCCTTC.

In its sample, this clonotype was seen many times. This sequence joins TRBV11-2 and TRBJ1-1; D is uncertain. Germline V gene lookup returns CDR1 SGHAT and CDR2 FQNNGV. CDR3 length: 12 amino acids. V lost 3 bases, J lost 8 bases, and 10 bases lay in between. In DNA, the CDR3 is TGTGCCAGCAGCTTGGTGCCTCCCGAAGCTTTCTTT. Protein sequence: CASSLVPPEAFF.

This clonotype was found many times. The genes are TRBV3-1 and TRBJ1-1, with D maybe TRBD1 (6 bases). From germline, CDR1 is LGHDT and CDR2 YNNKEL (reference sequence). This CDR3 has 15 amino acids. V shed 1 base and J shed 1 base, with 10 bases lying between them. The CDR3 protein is CASSQAGGGNTEAFF. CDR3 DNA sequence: TGTGCCAGCAGCCAAGCGGGGGGCGGGAACACTGAAGCTTTCTTT.

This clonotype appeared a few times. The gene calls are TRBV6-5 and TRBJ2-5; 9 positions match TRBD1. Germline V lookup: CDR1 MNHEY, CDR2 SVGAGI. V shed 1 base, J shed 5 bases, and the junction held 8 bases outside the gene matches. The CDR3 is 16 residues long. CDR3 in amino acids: CASSYFSTGGSETQYF. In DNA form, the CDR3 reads TGTGCCAGCAGTTACTTCTCGACAGGGGGTTCGGAGACCCAGTACTTC.

For the CDR3, the DNA is TGTGCCAGCTCACCCCTAAGACAGGGAGGGAGAGTTGGTGAAGCTTTCTTT. Protein product: CASSPLRQGGRVGEAFF. This chain joins TRBV18 and TRBJ1-1, with 7 positions matching TRBD1. This CDR3 contains 17 residues. Trimming took 3 bases from V and 7 from J; bases not matched to a gene: 17. The germline V gene encodes CDR1 KGHSH and CDR2 LQKENI.

The CDR3 DNA reads as TGTGCCAGCAGCTTAGGCGCGGGAAGCTACACCGGGGAGCTGTTTTTT. Its protein product is CASSLGAGSYTGELFF. The chain carries TRBV11-2 and TRBJ2-2, with a possible D match to TRBD2 (6 bases). Germline V gene sequence: CDR1 SGHAT, CDR2 FQNNGV. The V gene lost 1 base and the J gene lost 3 bases, with 12 bases spanning the gap. This CDR3 has 16 residues.

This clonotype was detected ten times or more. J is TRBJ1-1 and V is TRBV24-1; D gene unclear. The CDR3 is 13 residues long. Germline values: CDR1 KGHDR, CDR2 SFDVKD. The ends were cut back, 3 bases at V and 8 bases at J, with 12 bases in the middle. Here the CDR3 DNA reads TGTGCCACCAGTGATCCCACAGATACCGAAGCTTTCTTT. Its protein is CATSDPTDTEAFF.

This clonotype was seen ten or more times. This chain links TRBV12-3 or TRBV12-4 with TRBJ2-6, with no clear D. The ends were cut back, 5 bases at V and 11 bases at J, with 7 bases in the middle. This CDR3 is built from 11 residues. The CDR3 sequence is CASSLGYVLTF. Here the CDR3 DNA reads TGTGCCAGCAGTCTAGGATACGTCCTGACTTTC.

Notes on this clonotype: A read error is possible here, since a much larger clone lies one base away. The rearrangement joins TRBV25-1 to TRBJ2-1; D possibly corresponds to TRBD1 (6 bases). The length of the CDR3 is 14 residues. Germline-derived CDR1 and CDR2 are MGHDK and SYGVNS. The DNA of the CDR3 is TGTGCCAGCAATGAAGCCCTAACAGGGATGGAGCAGTTCTTC. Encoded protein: CASNEALTGMEQFF.

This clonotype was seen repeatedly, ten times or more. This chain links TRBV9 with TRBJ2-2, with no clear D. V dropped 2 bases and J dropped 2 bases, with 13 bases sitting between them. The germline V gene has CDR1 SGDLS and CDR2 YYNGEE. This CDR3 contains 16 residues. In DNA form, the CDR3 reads TGTGCCAGCAGCGTCTTCCTTGGCGGAAACACCGGGGAGCTGTTTTTT. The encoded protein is CASSVFLGGNTGELFF.

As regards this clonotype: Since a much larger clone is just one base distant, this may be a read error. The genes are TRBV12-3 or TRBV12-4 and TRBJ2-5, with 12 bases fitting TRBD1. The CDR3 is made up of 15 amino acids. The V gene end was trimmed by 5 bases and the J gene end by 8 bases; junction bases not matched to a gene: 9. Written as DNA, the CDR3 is TGTGCCAGCAGTCCTCGGGACAGGGGGCGAGATACCCAGTACTTC. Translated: CASSPRDRGRDTQYF.

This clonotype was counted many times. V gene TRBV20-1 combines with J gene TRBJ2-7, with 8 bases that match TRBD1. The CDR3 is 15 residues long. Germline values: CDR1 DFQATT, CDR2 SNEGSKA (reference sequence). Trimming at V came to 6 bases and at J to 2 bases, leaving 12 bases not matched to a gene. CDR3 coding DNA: TGCAGTGCCGAGCCGCGATCAGGGGGCACCTACGAGCAGTACTTC. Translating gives CSAEPRSGGTYEQYF.